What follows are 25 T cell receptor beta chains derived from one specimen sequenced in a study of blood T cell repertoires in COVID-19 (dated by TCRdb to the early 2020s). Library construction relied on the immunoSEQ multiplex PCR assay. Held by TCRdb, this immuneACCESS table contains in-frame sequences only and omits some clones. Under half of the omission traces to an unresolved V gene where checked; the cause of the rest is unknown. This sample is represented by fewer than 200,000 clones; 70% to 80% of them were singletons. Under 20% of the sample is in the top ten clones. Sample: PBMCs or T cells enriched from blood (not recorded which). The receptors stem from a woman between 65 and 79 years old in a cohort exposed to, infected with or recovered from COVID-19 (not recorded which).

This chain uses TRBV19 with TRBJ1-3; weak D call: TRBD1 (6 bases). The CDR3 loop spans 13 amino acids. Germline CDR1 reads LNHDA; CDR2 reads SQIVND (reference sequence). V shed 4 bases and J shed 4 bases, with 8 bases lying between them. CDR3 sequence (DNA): TGTGCCAGTAGTACCGACAGGGGAAACACCATATATTTT. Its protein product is CASSTDRGNTIYF. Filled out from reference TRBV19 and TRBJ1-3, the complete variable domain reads DGGITQSPKYLFRKEGQNVTLSCEQNLNHDAMYWYRQDPGQGLRLIYYSQIVNDFQKGDIAEGYSVSREKKESFPLTVTSAQKNPTAFYLCASSTDRGNTIYFGEGSWLTVV.

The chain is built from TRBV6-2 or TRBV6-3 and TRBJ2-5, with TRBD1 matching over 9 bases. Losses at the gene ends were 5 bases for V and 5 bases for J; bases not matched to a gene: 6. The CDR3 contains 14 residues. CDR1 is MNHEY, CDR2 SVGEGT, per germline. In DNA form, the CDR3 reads TGTGCCAGCAGTGGGTACAGGGGGCGTGAGACCCAGTACTTC. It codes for CASSGYRGRETQYF.

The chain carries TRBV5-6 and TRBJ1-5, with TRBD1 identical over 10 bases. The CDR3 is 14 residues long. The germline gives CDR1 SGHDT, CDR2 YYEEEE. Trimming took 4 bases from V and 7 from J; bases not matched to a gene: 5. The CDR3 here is CASSNDRGRQPQHF. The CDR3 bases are TGTGCCAGCAGCAATGACAGGGGGCGACAGCCCCAGCATTTT.

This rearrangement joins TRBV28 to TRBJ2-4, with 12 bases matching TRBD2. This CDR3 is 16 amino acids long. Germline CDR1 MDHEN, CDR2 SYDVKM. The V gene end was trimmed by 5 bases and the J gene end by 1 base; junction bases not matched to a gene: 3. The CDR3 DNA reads TGTGCCAGCAGTACTAGCGGGAGGTCGGCCAAAAACATTCAGTACTTC. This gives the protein CASSTSGRSAKNIQYF.

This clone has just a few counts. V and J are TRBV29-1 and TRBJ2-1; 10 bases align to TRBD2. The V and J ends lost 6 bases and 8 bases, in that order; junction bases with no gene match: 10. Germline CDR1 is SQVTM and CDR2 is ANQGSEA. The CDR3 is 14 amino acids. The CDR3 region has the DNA TGCAGCGTGATCCTAGCGGGAGCCGGCGATGAGCAGTTCTTC. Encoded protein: CSVILAGAGDEQFF.

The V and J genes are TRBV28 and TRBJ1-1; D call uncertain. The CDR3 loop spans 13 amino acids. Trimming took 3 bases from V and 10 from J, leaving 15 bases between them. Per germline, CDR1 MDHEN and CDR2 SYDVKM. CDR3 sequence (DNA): TGTGCCAGCAGTTTTCCGCAGGATGTAGTAGCTTTCTTT. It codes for CASSFPQDVVAFF.

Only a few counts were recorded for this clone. The CDR3 DNA sequence: TGTGCCAGCAGGGCGGGACTAGCTGGTACGCAGTATTTT. Translating gives CASRAGLAGTQYF. The J gene is TRBJ2-3, the V gene TRBV28, with 9 nucleotides matching TRBD2. The germline V gene encodes CDR1 MDHEN and CDR2 SYDVKM. V lost 6 bases to trimming and J lost 8 bases; unmatched junction nucleotides: 6. The CDR3 runs to 13 residues.

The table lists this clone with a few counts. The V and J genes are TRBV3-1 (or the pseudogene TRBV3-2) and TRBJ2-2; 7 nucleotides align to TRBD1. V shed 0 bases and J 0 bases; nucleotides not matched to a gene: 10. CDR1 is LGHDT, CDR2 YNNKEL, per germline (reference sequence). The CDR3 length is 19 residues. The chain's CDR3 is CASSQESFGRGTNTGELFF. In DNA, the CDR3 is TGTGCCAGCAGCCAAGAATCTTTCGGCAGGGGGACGAACACCGGGGAGCTGTTTTTT.

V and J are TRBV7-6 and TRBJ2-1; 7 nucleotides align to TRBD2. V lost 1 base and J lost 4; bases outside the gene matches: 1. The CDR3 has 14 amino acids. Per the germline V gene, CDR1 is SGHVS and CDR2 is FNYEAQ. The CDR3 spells CASSLDGRYNEQFF. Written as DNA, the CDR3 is TGTGCCAGCAGCTTAGACGGGAGGTACAATGAGCAGTTCTTC.

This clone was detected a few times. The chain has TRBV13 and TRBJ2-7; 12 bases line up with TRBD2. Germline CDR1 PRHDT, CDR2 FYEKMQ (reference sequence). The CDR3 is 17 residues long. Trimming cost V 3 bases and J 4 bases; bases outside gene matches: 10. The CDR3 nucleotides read TGTGCCAGCAGCTTCAACGGATGGACTAGCGGGAAATACGAGCAGTACTTC. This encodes CASSFNGWTSGKYEQYF.

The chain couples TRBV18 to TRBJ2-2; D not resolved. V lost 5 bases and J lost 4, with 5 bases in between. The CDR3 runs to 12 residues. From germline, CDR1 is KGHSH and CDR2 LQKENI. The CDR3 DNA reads TGTGCCAGCTCAAGCTTCACCGGGGAGCTGTTTTTT. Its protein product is CASSSFTGELFF.

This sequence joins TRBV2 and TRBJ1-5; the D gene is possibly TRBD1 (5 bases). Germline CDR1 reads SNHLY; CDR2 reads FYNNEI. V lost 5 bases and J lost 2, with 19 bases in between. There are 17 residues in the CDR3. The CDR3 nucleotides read TGTGCCAGCAGTCCAATCGCGCAGGGTTTTGGCAATCAGCCCCAGCATTTT. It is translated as CASSPIAQGFGNQPQHF.

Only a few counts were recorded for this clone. CDR3 residues: CAWTRAIQGTNTEAFF. DNA for the CDR3: TGTGCCTGGACGAGAGCCATACAAGGGACAAACACTGAAGCTTTCTTT. The rearrangement links TRBV30 to TRBJ1-1; D might be TRBD1 (6 bases). This CDR3 is 16 amino acids long. Germline V gives CDR1 GTSNPN, CDR2 SVGIG (reference sequence). V was cut by 4 bases and J by 2 bases, with 20 bases left in between. Based on the CDR3 plus reference TRBV30 and TRBJ1-1, the full variable domain is SQTIHQWPATLVQPVGSPLSLECTVEGTSNPNLYWYRQAAGRGLQLLFYSVGIGQISSEVPQNLSASRPQDRQFILSSKKLLLSDSGFYLCAWTRAIQGTNTEAFFGQGTRLTVV.

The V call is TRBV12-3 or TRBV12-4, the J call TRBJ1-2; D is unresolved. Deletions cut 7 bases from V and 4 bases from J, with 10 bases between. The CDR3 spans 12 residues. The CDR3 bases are TGTGCCAGCACGGGCGGGAGCTATGGCTACACCTTC. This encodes CASTGGSYGYTF.

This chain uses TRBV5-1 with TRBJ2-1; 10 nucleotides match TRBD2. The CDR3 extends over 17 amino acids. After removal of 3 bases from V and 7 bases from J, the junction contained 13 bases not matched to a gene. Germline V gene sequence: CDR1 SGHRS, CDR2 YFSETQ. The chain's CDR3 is CASSYLSLAGVWNEQFF. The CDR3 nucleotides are TGCGCCAGCAGCTATTTATCCCTAGCGGGAGTTTGGAATGAGCAGTTCTTC.

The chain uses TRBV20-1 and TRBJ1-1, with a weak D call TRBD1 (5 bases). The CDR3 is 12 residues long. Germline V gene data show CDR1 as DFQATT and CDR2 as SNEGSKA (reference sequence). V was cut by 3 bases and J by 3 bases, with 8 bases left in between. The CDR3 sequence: CSASWGDTEAFF. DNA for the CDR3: TGCAGTGCTAGTTGGGGGGACACTGAAGCTTTCTTT.

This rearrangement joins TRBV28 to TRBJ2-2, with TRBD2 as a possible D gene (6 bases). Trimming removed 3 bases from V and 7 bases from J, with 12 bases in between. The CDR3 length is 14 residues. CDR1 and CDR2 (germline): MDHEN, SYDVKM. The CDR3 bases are TGTGCCAGCAGTTTCGGCGGGACTTACGGGGAGCTGTTTTTT. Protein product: CASSFGGTYGELFF.

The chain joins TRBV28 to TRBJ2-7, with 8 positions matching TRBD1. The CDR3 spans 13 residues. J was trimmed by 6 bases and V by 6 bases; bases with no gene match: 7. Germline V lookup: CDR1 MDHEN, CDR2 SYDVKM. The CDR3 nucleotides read TGTGCCAGCAGCGCCGGACAGGGAACCGAGCAGTACTTC. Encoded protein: CASSAGQGTEQYF.

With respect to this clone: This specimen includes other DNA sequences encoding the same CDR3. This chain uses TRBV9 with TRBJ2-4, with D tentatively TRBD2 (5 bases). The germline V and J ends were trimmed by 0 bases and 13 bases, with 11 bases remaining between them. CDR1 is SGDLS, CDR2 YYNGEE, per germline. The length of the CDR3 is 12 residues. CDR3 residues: CASSVVEGIQYF. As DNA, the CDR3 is TGTGCCAGCAGCGTAGTAGAGGGAATCCAGTACTTC. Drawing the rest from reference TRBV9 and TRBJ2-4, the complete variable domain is DSGVTQTPKHLITATGQRVTLRCSPRSGDLSVYWYQQSLDQGLQFLIQYYNGEERAKGNILERFSAQQFPDLHSELNLSSLELGDSALYFCASSVVEGIQYFGAGTRLSVL.

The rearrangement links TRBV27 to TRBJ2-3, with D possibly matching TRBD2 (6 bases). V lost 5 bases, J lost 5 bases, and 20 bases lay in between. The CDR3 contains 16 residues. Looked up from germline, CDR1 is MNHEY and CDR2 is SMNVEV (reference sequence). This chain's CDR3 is CASSAAGTLWVDTQYF. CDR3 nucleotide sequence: TGTGCCAGCAGTGCCGCGGGGACCTTATGGGTAGATACGCAGTATTTT.

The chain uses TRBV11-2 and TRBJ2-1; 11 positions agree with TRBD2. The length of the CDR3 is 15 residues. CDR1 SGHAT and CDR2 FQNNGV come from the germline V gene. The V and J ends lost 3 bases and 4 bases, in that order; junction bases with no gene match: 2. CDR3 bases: TGTGCCAGCAGCTTCACTAGCGGGGGATACAATGAGCAGTTCTTC. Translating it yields CASSFTSGGYNEQFF.

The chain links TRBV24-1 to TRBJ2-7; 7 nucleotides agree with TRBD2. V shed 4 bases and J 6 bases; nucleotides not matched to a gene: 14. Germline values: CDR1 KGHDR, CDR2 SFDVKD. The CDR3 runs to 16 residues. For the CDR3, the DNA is TGTGCCACCAGTGACCCTTCGGGGGGTCGCGGAGGCGAGCAGTACTTC. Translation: CATSDPSGGRGGEQYF.

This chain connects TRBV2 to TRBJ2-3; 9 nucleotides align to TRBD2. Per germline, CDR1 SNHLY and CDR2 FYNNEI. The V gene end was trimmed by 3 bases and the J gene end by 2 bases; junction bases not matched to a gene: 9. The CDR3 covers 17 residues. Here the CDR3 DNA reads TGTGCCAGCAGTGATCGGCTAGCGGGAACCAACACAGATACGCAGTATTTT. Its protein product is CASSDRLAGTNTDTQYF.

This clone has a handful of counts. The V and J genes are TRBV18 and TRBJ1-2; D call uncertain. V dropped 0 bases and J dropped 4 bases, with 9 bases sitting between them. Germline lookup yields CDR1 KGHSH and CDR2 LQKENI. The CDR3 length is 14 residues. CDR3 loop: CASSPPDRVYGYTF. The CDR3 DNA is TGTGCCAGCTCACCACCCGATCGGGTCTATGGCTACACCTTC.

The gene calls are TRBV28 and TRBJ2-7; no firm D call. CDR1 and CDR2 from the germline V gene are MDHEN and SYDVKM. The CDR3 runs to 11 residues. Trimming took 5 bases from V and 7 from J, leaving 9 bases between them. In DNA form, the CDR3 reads TGTGCCAGCAGTACTCCCCGAGAGCAGTACTTC. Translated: CASSTPREQYF. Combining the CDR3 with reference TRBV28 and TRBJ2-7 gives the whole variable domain DVKVTQSSRYLVKRTGEKVFLECVQDMDHENMFWYRQDPGLGLRLIYFSYDVKMKEKGDIPEGYSVSREKKERFSLILESASTNQTSMYLCASSTPREQYFGPGTRLTVT.